These 7 T cell receptor beta chains came from one sample sequenced in a study of regulatory T cells in long-lasting Graves disease. Time point described: newly diagnosed GD, antithyroid drugs for less than 3 months. The TCR library was made from RNA extracted from PBMCs. In building TCR beta libraries, iRepertoire HTBI primers were used together with Arm-PCR of CDR3 regions. TCRdb itself ran the multiplex PCR reads through MiXCR, one entry per CDR3 protein. The data hold 540,000 or so distinct CDR3 sequences, with 13% observed a single time. These data also formed part of another study, on T cells in Graves' hyperthyroidism and ophthalmopathy.

The sequencing used peripheral blood mononuclear cells (PBMCs), collected at new diagnosis, from a patient treated with antithyroid drugs. All receptors derive from a man aged 25-45 years with Graves disease.

This clonotype came up many times. The rearrangement uses TRBV29-1 and TRBJ2-3; TRBD2 might be the D (6 bases). V dropped 5 bases and J dropped 3 bases, with 18 bases sitting between them. Germline V CDR1 and CDR2: SQVTM, ANQGSEA. The CDR3 is 15 amino acids. CDR3 residues: CSVPPPGVWTDTQYF. The CDR3, as DNA: TGCAGCGTTCCTCCCCCGGGAGTGTGGACAGATACGCAGTATTTT.

This clonotype has a count of ten or more. J is TRBJ2-1 and V is TRBV2, with no clear D. With 8 bases removed from V and 0 bases from J, the gap between germline ends came to 14 bases. The CDR3 runs 15 residues. Per the germline V gene, CDR1 is SNHLY and CDR2 is FYNNEI. The CDR3 protein is CASGDTDSSYNEQFF. CDR3 nucleotides: TGTGCCAGCGGGGATACGGATTCCTCCTACAATGAGCAGTTCTTC.

This clonotype was detected ten times or more. V and J are TRBV3-1 and TRBJ1-1; 7 nucleotides align to TRBD1. With V trimmed by 4 bases and J by 6 bases, 5 bases remained unmatched. The CDR3 totals 13 residues. CDR1 is LGHDT and CDR2 is YNNKEL in the germline V gene (reference sequence). CDR3 region: CASSRTGEAEAFF. CDR3 DNA: TGTGCCAGCAGCCGAACAGGGGAAGCTGAAGCTTTCTTT.

For this clonotype: The conserved phenylalanine or tryptophan is not found at the CDR3 terminus, so this likely reflects a read error. The chain has TRBV3-1 and TRBJ2-7; no definite D call. Germline V gene lookup returns CDR1 LGHDT and CDR2 YNNKEL (reference sequence). V dropped 1 base and J dropped 3 bases, with 7 bases sitting between them. The CDR3 sequence is 13 residues long. The CDR3 coding sequence is TGTGCCAGCAGCCAAGCGACGCACTACGAGCAGTACTCC. Its protein product is CASSQATHYEQYS.

This clonotype was found many times. This chain uses TRBV7-9 with TRBJ2-3, with 10 bases fitting TRBD2. V was clipped by 1 base and J by 6 bases; unmatched bases: 16. Germline V gives CDR1 SEHNR, CDR2 FQNEAQ (reference sequence). The CDR3 is 19 amino acids. This CDR3 reads CASSLVLTSGPVKVDTQYF. The CDR3 nucleotides read TGTGCCAGCAGCTTAGTTCTGACTAGCGGGCCCGTGAAGGTGGATACGCAGTATTTT.

Ten or more counts support this clonotype. The V and J genes are TRBV27 and TRBJ1-2; D ambiguous. Germline V gives CDR1 MNHEY, CDR2 SMNVEV (reference sequence). The CDR3 sequence is 13 residues long. Trimming left V 5 bases short and J 7 bases short, with 14 bases between. Written as DNA, the CDR3 is TGTGCCAGCAGTACGGACGGGCGTCTTGGCTACACCTTC. Amino acids: CASSTDGRLGYTF.

This clonotype was recorded once. Here the CDR3 reads CASTYTGTSAYEQYF. CDR3 in DNA: TGTGCCAGCACCTACACCGGGACTAGTGCCTACGAGCAGTACTTC. This sequence joins TRBV27 and TRBJ2-7; 8 bases align to TRBD2. This CDR3 is built from 15 residues. The V and J ends lost 7 bases and 2 bases, in that order; junction bases with no gene match: 10. Germline loops: CDR1 MNHEY, CDR2 SMNVEV (reference sequence).